Listed below are T cell receptor beta chains from one sample, sequenced in a study of control samples from healthy donors and cancer patients. The assay was immunoSEQ multiplex PCR, and TCRdb's table has in-frame clones only and misses some. Here the sample spans some 120,000 clones, around 91% being singletons. The sample taken for sequencing was PBMCs. Receptors originate from a woman aged 50 to 60 with colorectal cancer. Both conserved end residues are part of each CDR3. The order of the fields is V gene, J gene, D gene, clone size, CDR3 protein, CDR3 DNA. The D gene is left open where the match is weak. The size entry is marked missing in some rows and otherwise reads once, few, many or a size class.

TRBV28	TRBJ1-1	.	.	CASRLSDYTEAFF	TGTGCCAGCAGACTATCTGATTACACTGAAGCTTTCTTT
TRBV3-1/TRBV3-2	TRBJ2-1	TRBD2	once	CASRTSGYYNEQFF	TGTGCCAGTCGGACTAGCGGATACTACAATGAGCAGTTCTTC
TRBV29-1	TRBJ2-1	TRBD1	.	CSVERAGGYNEQFF	TGCAGCGTTGAACGGGCAGGGGGTTACAATGAGCAGTTCTTC
TRBV27	TRBJ2-1	.	.	CASKTDSFSDEQFF	TGTGCCAGCAAGACCGACAGCTTCTCCGATGAGCAGTTCTTC
TRBV7-8	TRBJ1-2	TRBD1	.	CASSPSVAGQGDSGYTF	TGTGCCAGCAGCCCGAGCGTAGCGGGACAGGGCGATAGTGGCTACACCTTC
TRBV7-4	TRBJ2-1	TRBD2	.	CASSLVLASGGARDEQFF	TGTGCCAGCAGCTTAGTACTGGCGAGCGGGGGGGCGCGGGATGAGCAGTTCTTC
TRBV6-5	TRBJ1-1	TRBD1	.	CASKSGQGLFEAFF	TGTGCCAGCAAATCAGGACAGGGCCTGTTTGAAGCTTTCTTT
TRBV18	TRBJ2-1	.	.	CASSPGRDIYNEQFF	TGTGCCAGCTCGCCAGGGAGGGACATATACAATGAGCAGTTCTTC
TRBV10-3	TRBJ2-1	TRBD2	.	CAISPRLLADTNNEQFF	TGTGCCATCAGCCCGAGATTGCTAGCGGATACTAACAATGAGCAGTTCTTC
TRBV9	TRBJ1-4	.	.	CASSDGGSNEKLFF	TGTGCCAGCAGCGATGGCGGTTCTAATGAAAAACTGTTTTTT
TRBV10-2	TRBJ2-6	.	.	CASSEFEPSGANVLTF	TGCGCCAGCAGTGAGTTTGAGCCCTCTGGGGCCAACGTCCTGACTTTC
TRBV6-1	TRBJ1-5	.	.	CASSEALLYSNQPQHF	TGTGCCAGCAGTGAAGCGCTTCTTTATAGCAATCAGCCCCAGCATTTT
TRBV2	TRBJ2-3	.	.	CASNPESTDTQYF	TGTGCCAGCAACCCGGAGAGCACAGATACGCAGTATTTT
TRBV4-1	TRBJ2-7	.	.	CASSQVRGYSYEQYF	TGCGCCAGCAGCCAAGTTCGAGGTTACTCCTACGAGCAGTACTTC
TRBV15	TRBJ1-1	TRBD1	.	CATSIKQGTEAFF	TGTGCCACCAGCATTAAACAGGGGACTGAAGCTTTCTTT
TRBV18	TRBJ2-3	TRBD2	.	CASAGTSGAGDTQYF	TGTGCCAGCGCCGGGACTAGCGGGGCCGGGGATACGCAGTATTTT
TRBV28	TRBJ1-1	.	.	CASSLRGRGTEAFF	TGTGCCAGCAGTTTAAGGGGGAGGGGCACTGAAGCTTTCTTT
TRBV27	TRBJ1-1	.	few	CASSAGSPGANTEAFF	TGTGCCAGCAGTGCCGGCTCCCCAGGGGCGAACACTGAAGCTTTCTTT
TRBV2	TRBJ1-5	.	.	CASSENSYSNQPQHF	TGTGCCAGCAGTGAAAACAGTTATAGCAATCAGCCCCAGCATTTT
TRBV3-1/TRBV3-2	TRBJ1-4	.	.	CASSPSGTGNEKLFF	TGTGCCAGCAGCCCATCGGGGACTGGGAATGAAAAACTGTTTTTT
TRBV6-4	TRBJ2-2	.	.	CASSAEFATGELFF	TGTGCCAGCAGTGCCGAGTTTGCCACCGGGGAGCTGTTTTTT
TRBV7-9	TRBJ2-7	.	.	CASSLQGSSYEQYF	TGTGCCAGCAGCCTCCAGGGAAGTTCCTACGAGCAGTACTTC
TRBV7-9	TRBJ2-1	TRBD2	.	CASSLAVGREMRDEQFF	TGTGCCAGCAGCTTAGCGGTCGGGCGGGAGATGAGGGATGAGCAGTTCTTC
TRBV19	TRBJ1-1	.	.	CASSGNSRDSIYSEAFF	TGTGCCAGTAGTGGAAACTCCCGGGACTCCATATACAGTGAAGCTTTCTTT
TRBV7-9	TRBJ2-1	TRBD2	.	CASSPGTSGMGWNEQFF	TGTGCCAGCAGCCCCGGGACTAGCGGGATGGGGTGGAATGAGCAGTTCTTC
TRBV7-9	TRBJ1-2	.	.	CASSGHGPPGYTF	TGTGCCAGCAGCGGACACGGCCCCCCAGGCTACACCTTC
TRBV25-1	TRBJ2-1	.	.	CASKPNRGGYYNEQFF	TGTGCCAGCAAACCTAATAGGGGGGGATACTACAATGAGCAGTTCTTC
TRBV2	TRBJ1-2	TRBD1	.	CASREDRVHGYTF	TGTGCCAGCAGGGAGGACAGGGTTCATGGCTACACCTTC
TRBV9	TRBJ2-1	.	.	CASSVDLNNEQFF	TGTGCCAGCAGCGTAGATCTAAACAATGAGCAGTTCTTC
TRBV6-1	TRBJ1-1	TRBD1	.	CASRGQGAGTEAFF	TGTGCCAGCAGGGGACAGGGGGCGGGAACTGAAGCTTTCTTT
TRBV6-5	TRBJ1-2	.	.	CASQRGGYGYTF	TGTGCCAGCCAAAGGGGGGGGTATGGCTACACCTTC
TRBV29-1	TRBJ1-1	TRBD1	.	CSVEDRTGLTEAFF	TGCAGCGTTGAAGACAGGACAGGGTTGACTGAAGCTTTCTTT
TRBV7-2	TRBJ2-1	TRBD2	.	CASSLLAGGLVSYNEQFF	TGTGCCAGCAGCTTATTAGCGGGGGGGTTGGTCTCCTACAATGAGCAGTTCTTC
TRBV28	TRBJ2-7	.	.	CASSSSGREVDF	TGTGCCAGCAGTTCCTCCGGCAGGGAAGTGGACTTC
TRBV6-6	TRBJ1-1	.	.	CASSSQGTTEAFF	TGTGCCAGCAGTTCGCAGGGGACCACTGAAGCTTTCTTT
TRBV19	TRBJ2-1	.	.	CASSRPGTPFDEQFF	TGTGCCAGTAGTCGTCCCGGGACCCCCTTCGATGAGCAGTTCTTC
TRBV5-1	TRBJ1-2	.	.	CASSLDTGTRRYGYTF	TGCGCCAGCAGCTTGGATACAGGTACCAGGCGATATGGCTACACCTTC
TRBV5-1	TRBJ2-1	.	.	CASSLNSPSYNEQFF	TGCGCCAGCAGCCTCAACAGCCCTTCCTACAATGAGCAGTTCTTC
TRBV3-1/TRBV3-2	TRBJ1-1	.	.	CASSHPGENTEAFF	TGTGCCAGCAGCCATCCGGGAGAGAACACTGAAGCTTTCTTT
TRBV12-3/TRBV12-4	TRBJ1-5	TRBD1	few	CASSGQGNQPQHF	TGTGCCAGCAGTGGACAGGGGAATCAGCCCCAGCATTTT
TRBV24-1	TRBJ2-5	TRBD1	.	CATSAEGQGVQETQYF	TGTGCCACCAGTGCCGAGGGACAGGGGGTTCAAGAGACCCAGTACTTC
TRBV12-5	TRBJ1-2	.	.	CASGSGPVGYTF	TGTGCTAGTGGTTCAGGCCCCGTCGGCTACACCTTC
TRBV28	TRBJ1-5	.	.	CASSSRQYSNQPQHF	TGTGCCAGCAGTTCCCGGCAGTATAGCAATCAGCCCCAGCATTTT
TRBV28	TRBJ2-7	.	.	CASSLPAGQEQYF	TGTGCCAGCAGTCTACCCGCCGGACAGGAGCAGTACTTC
TRBV7-9	TRBJ2-3	.	.	CASSRPVWLGGYIRDTQYF	TGTGCCAGCAGCCGTCCTGTATGGCTCGGGGGCTACATCCGGGATACGCAGTATTTT
TRBV4-2	TRBJ2-1	TRBD2	.	CASSPSGRAAIKFF	TGTGCCAGCAGCCCTAGCGGGAGGGCCGCAATTAAGTTCTTC
TRBV3-1/TRBV3-2	TRBJ1-5	TRBD1	.	CASSQDGQGAQPQHF	TGTGCCAGCAGCCAAGATGGACAGGGTGCTCAGCCCCAGCATTTT
TRBV6-5	TRBJ1-6	.	.	CASSFGRFNSPLHF	TGTGCCAGCAGTTTCGGGCGGTTTAATTCACCCCTCCACTTT
TRBV2	TRBJ1-2	.	.	CASSPGAKDGYTF	TGTGCCAGCAGTCCTGGGGCAAAGGATGGCTACACCTTC
TRBV15	TRBJ1-1	TRBD1	.	CATTLLGTGTNTEAFF	TGTGCCACCACCCTCCTAGGGACAGGGACGAACACTGAAGCTTTCTTT
TRBV6-5	TRBJ1-2	.	.	CASIQVGGSYGYTF	TGTGCCAGCATTCAAGTGGGGGGGAGCTATGGCTACACCTTC
TRBV7-7	TRBJ2-1	.	.	CASSPGEGMYNEQFF	TGTGCCAGCAGCCCAGGGGAGGGGATGTACAATGAGCAGTTCTTC
TRBV2	TRBJ1-6	.	.	CASSDRIYSPLHF	TGTGCCAGCAGTGACCGGATTTACTCACCCCTCCACTTT
TRBV30	TRBJ1-5	.	.	CAYGETVSNQPQHF	TGTGCCTACGGGGAGACCGTTAGCAATCAGCCCCAGCATTTT
TRBV10-3	TRBJ1-6	TRBD1	once	CAISEDRERSPLHF	TGTGCCATCAGTGAGGACAGGGAGAGGTCACCCCTCCACTTT